The 21 T cell receptor beta chains below were found in one sample sequenced in a study of Ad26.COV2.S vaccination and SARS-CoV-2 variants. Libraries were prepared by immunoSEQ multiplex PCR; TCRdb keeps only in-frame clonotypes and omits some of them. The sample yields 300,000 to 400,000 clones, roughly 89% seen once. Regarding treatment: roughly 18 received Ad26.COV2.S at low or high dose, single or two shots; roughly five received placebo; per-sample allocation not given. At day 63 after the first vaccine or placebo injection, samples were drawn. The material was peripheral blood, obtained in a trial of Ad26.COV2.S vaccine versus placebo. The receptor source for this set is a person between 18 and 59 years old who received the Ad26.COV2.S COVID-19 vaccine or a placebo.

V is TRBV19 and J is TRBJ2-1; 7 bases align to TRBD2. CDR1 and CDR2 from the germline V gene are LNHDA and SQIVND (reference sequence). The CDR3 totals 16 residues. V lost 6 bases to trimming and J lost 0 bases; unmatched junction nucleotides: 8. The CDR3 nucleotides read TGTGCCAGTAGCCCACTAGCGACGAGCTCCTACAATGAGCAGTTCTTC. It translates to CASSPLATSSYNEQFF.

The chain uses TRBV29-1 and TRBJ1-2, with D possibly being TRBD1 (6 bases). The germline V gene encodes CDR1 SQVTM and CDR2 ANQGSEA. The CDR3 is 14 residues long. V lost 7 bases and J 6 bases, leaving 21 bases between the germline ends. The CDR3 DNA reads TGCAGCGCCGGACGGGACACTAGCGGCAATGGCTACACCTTC. It encodes CSAGRDTSGNGYTF.

The chain couples TRBV7-9 to TRBJ1-1, with D tentatively TRBD1 (6 bases). CDR1 and CDR2 from the germline V gene are SEHNR and FQNEAQ (reference sequence). The V end was cut by 5 bases, the J end by 4 bases, with 14 bases between. The CDR3 has 14 amino acids. CDR3 in DNA: TGTGCCAGCAGCACCAATACAGGGTTCACTGAAGCTTTCTTT. Its translation is CASSTNTGFTEAFF.

The rearrangement uses TRBV5-1 and TRBJ2-7; 8 nucleotides agree with TRBD1. J lost 4 bases, V lost 4 bases, and 10 bases had no gene match. In germline, CDR1 is SGHRS, CDR2 YFSETQ. This CDR3 is built from 15 residues. DNA for the CDR3: TGCGCCAGCAGCCCTCAGGGGGCAAGGAGGTACGAGCAGTACTTC. Translating it yields CASSPQGARRYEQYF.

The V and J genes are TRBV3-1 (or the pseudogene TRBV3-2) and TRBJ1-2; weak D call: TRBD1 (6 bases). CDR3 length equals 14 residues. V was trimmed by 0 bases and J by 6 bases, leaving 11 bases between them. Germline V gives CDR1 LGHDT, CDR2 YNNKEL (reference sequence). The CDR3, as DNA: TGTGCCAGCAGCCAAGATAGCAGGGGCGATGGCTACACCTTC. Encoded protein: CASSQDSRGDGYTF.

The V call is TRBV29-1, the J call TRBJ2-5; the D is unclear. The CDR3 consists of 14 residues. V gave up 3 bases and J gave up 1 base, with 12 bases separating them. Germline V gives CDR1 SQVTM, CDR2 ANQGSEA. CDR3 DNA sequence: TGCAGCGTTGAGGCTGGCGGAACCCAAGAGACCCAGTACTTC. This translates into CSVEAGGTQETQYF.

The V and J genes are TRBV19 and TRBJ1-1; D may be TRBD1 (6 bases). Trimming removed 0 bases at V and 11 bases at J, with 19 bases between. The CDR3 runs to 15 residues. Germline V gives CDR1 LNHDA, CDR2 SQIVND (reference sequence). The CDR3 DNA follows: TGTGCCAGTAGTATAGAACAGGGTTCCCCTGCGAAGGCTTTCTTT. Encoded protein: CASSIEQGSPAKAFF.

With regard to this clone: The same CDR3 arises from other DNA sequences in this sample as well. CDR3 nucleotide sequence: TGTGCCAGCAGCTTCGGACAGGGGGGATCACCCCTCCACTTT. Amino acid sequence: CASSFGQGGSPLHF. The rearrangement links TRBV5-5 to TRBJ1-6; the match to TRBD1 covers 10 bases. Germline lookup yields CDR1 SGHKS and CDR2 YYEKEE (reference sequence). Unmatched junction bases numbered 3, after V lost 2 bases and J lost 10 bases. The CDR3 has 14 amino acids.

This chain uses TRBV9 with TRBJ2-2; a possible D gene is TRBD1 (6 bases). V lost 2 bases and J lost 5, with 13 bases in between. Germline values: CDR1 SGDLS, CDR2 YYNGEE. CDR3 length: 15 residues. The CDR3 reads CASSVADSLTGELFF. The CDR3 DNA is TGTGCCAGCAGCGTTGCGGACAGCCTAACCGGGGAGCTGTTTTTT.

The V call is TRBV28, the J call TRBJ2-7, with 12 bases that match TRBD2. The CDR3 length is 17 residues. J lost 2 bases, V lost 5 bases, and 10 bases had no gene match. In germline, CDR1 is MDHEN, CDR2 SYDVKM. The chain's CDR3 is CASSPALAGGRTYEQYF. CDR3 sequence (DNA): TGTGCCAGCAGTCCCGCCCTAGCGGGAGGGCGTACCTACGAGCAGTACTTC.

This rearrangement joins TRBV4-2 to TRBJ2-3; D might be TRBD2 (6 bases). Per the germline V gene, CDR1 is LGHNA and CDR2 is YNFKEQ. This CDR3 is 14 amino acids long. Trimming left V 4 bases short and J 0 bases short, with 8 bases between. Here the CDR3 DNA reads TGTGCCAGCAGCCCTGGGGGGAGCACAGATACGCAGTATTTT. Translated: CASSPGGSTDTQYF.

The chain is built from TRBV7-9 and TRBJ1-2; 10 bases match TRBD1. The ends lost 5 bases at V and 6 bases at J; junction bases unmatched: 6. CDR1 SEHNR and CDR2 FQNEAQ come from the germline V gene (reference sequence). This CDR3 is built from 14 residues. This CDR3 is CASSRGTGDNGYTF. DNA of the CDR3: TGTGCCAGCAGCCGGGGGACAGGGGATAATGGCTACACCTTC. Filled out from reference TRBV7-9 and TRBJ1-2, the complete variable domain reads DTGVSQNPRHKITKRGQNVTFRCDPISEHNRLYWYRQTLGQGPEFLTYFQNEAQLEKSRLLSDRFSAERPKGSFSTLEIQRTEQGDSAMYLCASSRGTGDNGYTFGSGTRLTVV.

The CDR3 coding sequence is TGTGCCAGCAGCTTGGACAGGTCTGAGCAGTACTTC. It yields the protein CASSLDRSEQYF. The chain joins TRBV7-9 to TRBJ2-7; 7 positions match TRBD1. CDR3 length: 12 residues. Trimming took 3 bases from V and 7 from J; bases not matched to a gene: 3. CDR1 is SEHNR and CDR2 is FQNEAQ in the germline V gene (reference sequence).

The rearrangement joins TRBV19 to TRBJ2-2; no firm D call. The CDR3 sequence is 17 residues long. Germline loops: CDR1 LNHDA, CDR2 SQIVND (reference sequence). Trimming cost V 1 base and J 3 bases, with 15 bases left between them. CDR3 amino acids: CASSIAATVLDTGELFF. The CDR3 nucleotides are TGTGCCAGTAGTATAGCCGCGACTGTCCTGGACACCGGGGAGCTGTTTTTT.

This sequence joins TRBV29-1 and TRBJ2-1, with 11 bases that match TRBD2. The CDR3 length is 17 residues. Germline V gene lookup returns CDR1 SQVTM and CDR2 ANQGSEA. Trimming took 7 bases from V and 7 from J; bases not matched to a gene: 18. CDR3 DNA: TGCAGCGCCCCAACATTCCCTCTAGCGGGAGGTCATAATGAGCAGTTCTTC. Its translation is CSAPTFPLAGGHNEQFF.

The chain carries TRBV5-1 and TRBJ1-1, with a tentative D call TRBD1 (6 bases). The germline CDR1 and CDR2 sequences are SGHRS and YFSETQ. V shed 2 bases and J shed 1 base, with 9 bases lying between them. The CDR3 has 14 residues. CDR3 DNA: TGCGCCAGCAGCTTTGGACAGCCGAACACTGAAGCTTTCTTT. It encodes CASSFGQPNTEAFF.

J is TRBJ2-2 and V is TRBV25-1, with a weak D call TRBD1 (6 bases). The CDR3 is 14 residues long. CDR1 is MGHDK and CDR2 is SYGVNS in the germline V gene. V was cut by 8 bases and J by 2 bases, with 12 bases left in between. CDR3 sequence reads: CASHGTSNTGELFF. The CDR3, as DNA: TGTGCCAGCCACGGGACATCCAACACCGGGGAGCTGTTTTTT.

The rearrangement joins TRBV7-2 to TRBJ2-2; 7 positions match TRBD2. The V gene end was trimmed by 0 bases and the J gene end by 2 bases; junction bases not matched to a gene: 3. Germline lookup yields CDR1 SGHTA and CDR2 FQGNSA. The CDR3 is 16 amino acids. The CDR3 DNA reads as TGTGCCAGCAGCTTAGCGGGGGGGACTAACACCGGGGAGCTGTTTTTT. Encoded protein: CASSLAGGTNTGELFF.

The V call is TRBV5-8, the J call TRBJ2-7; D not resolved. The ends were cut back, 4 bases at V and 2 bases at J, with 10 bases in the middle. CDR3 length: 13 residues. CDR1 SGHTS and CDR2 YDEGEE come from the germline V gene. The CDR3 sequence is CASSRLGPYEQYF. The CDR3 DNA reads as TGTGCCAGCAGCCGTCTAGGGCCCTACGAGCAGTACTTC.

Only one count was recorded for this clone. The chain has TRBV13 and TRBJ2-3; 14 nucleotides match TRBD2. After removal of 5 bases from V and 6 bases from J, the junction contained 10 bases not matched to a gene. This CDR3 has 17 residues. CDR1 and CDR2 (germline): PRHDT, FYEKMQ (reference sequence). The CDR3 DNA is TGTGCCAGCAGCCCCTGGACTAGCGGGGGGAAGGAGGATACGCAGTATTTT. Translation: CASSPWTSGGKEDTQYF. Looking up the rest from reference TRBV13 and TRBJ2-3 gives the full variable domain: AAGVIQSPRHLIKEKRETATLKCYPIPRHDTVYWYQQGPGQDPQFLISFYEKMQSDKGSIPDRFSAQQFSDYHSELNMSSLELGDSALYFCASSPWTSGGKEDTQYFGPGTRLTVL.

This chain connects TRBV9 to TRBJ2-1; TRBD1 or TRBD2 may be the D gene (6 bases each). The CDR3 totals 16 residues. Trimming took off 0 bases at V and 9 bases at J, with 19 bases between the two ends. The germline V gene has CDR1 SGDLS and CDR2 YYNGEE. CDR3 in amino acids: CASSVARGSGLGEQFF. Written as DNA, the CDR3 is TGTGCCAGCAGCGTAGCAAGGGGGAGCGGGTTAGGTGAGCAGTTCTTC.